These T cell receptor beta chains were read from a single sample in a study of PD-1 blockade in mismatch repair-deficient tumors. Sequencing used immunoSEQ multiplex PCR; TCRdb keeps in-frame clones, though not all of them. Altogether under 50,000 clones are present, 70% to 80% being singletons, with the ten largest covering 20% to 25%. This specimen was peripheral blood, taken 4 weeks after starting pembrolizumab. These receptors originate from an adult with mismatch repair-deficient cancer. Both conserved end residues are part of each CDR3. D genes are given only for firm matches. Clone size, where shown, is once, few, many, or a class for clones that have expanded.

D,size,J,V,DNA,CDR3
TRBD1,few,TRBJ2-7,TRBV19,TGTGCCAGTAGTATAGCTGACAGGGGGAACTACGAGCAGTACTTC,CASSIADRGNYEQYF
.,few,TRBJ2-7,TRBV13,TGTGCCAGCAGCTTAGCCCGCAGGGCCGGCGAGCAGTACTTC,CASSLARRAGEQYF
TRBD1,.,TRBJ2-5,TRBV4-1,TGCGCCAGCAGCCAAGATTTGATTGGGACAGGGATTACGGAGACCCAGTACTTC,CASSQDLIGTGITETQYF
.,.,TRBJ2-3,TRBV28,TGTGCCAGCAGTTTCCTACTAGCGTTGCATACCCCGGGACAGAAAGATACGCAGTATTTT,CASSFLLALHTPGQKDTQYF
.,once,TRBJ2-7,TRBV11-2,TGTGCCAGCAGCTACGACAGTAACCTCTACGAGCAGTACTTC,CASSYDSNLYEQYF
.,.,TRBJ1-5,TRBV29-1,TGCAGCGTTGGGGGCGGGGTCGGCCAGCCCCAGCATTTT,CSVGGGVGQPQHF
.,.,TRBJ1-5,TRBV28,TGTGCCAGCAGTGCTAGGGATCAGCCCCAGCATTTT,CASSARDQPQHF
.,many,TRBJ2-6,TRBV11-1,TGTGCCAGCAGCTTAGCGGGGGCGTATGGGGCCAACGTCCTGACTTTC,CASSLAGAYGANVLTF
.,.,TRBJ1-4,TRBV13,TGTGCCAGCAGCCTACAGGTGCAGAATGAAAAACTGTTTTTT,CASSLQVQNEKLFF
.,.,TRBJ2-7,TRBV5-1,TGCGCCAGCAGCTGGGGAATCCGGGACGGAGCCTACGAGCAGTACTTC,CASSWGIRDGAYEQYF
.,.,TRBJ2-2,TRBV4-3,TGCGCCAGCAGCCAAGATGGACTACCCAACTCGAACACCGGGGAGCTGTTTTTT,CASSQDGLPNSNTGELFF
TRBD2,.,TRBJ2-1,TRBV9,TGTGCCAGCAGCGTACTAGCGGGAGGGGATGGGGAGCAGTTCTTC,CASSVLAGGDGEQFF
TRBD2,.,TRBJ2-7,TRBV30,TGTGCCTGGTCCTCCGGGACTAGCGGGAGAAATAGCTACGAGCAGTACTTC,CAWSSGTSGRNSYEQYF
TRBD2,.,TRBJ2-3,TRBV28,TGTGCCAGCAGCCCCGGGACTAGCGGGAGGGGCACAGATACGCAGTATTTT,CASSPGTSGRGTDTQYF
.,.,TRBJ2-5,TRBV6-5,TGTGCCAGCAGCCGACAGGCACCCCTCCAAGAGACCCAGTACTTC,CASSRQAPLQETQYF
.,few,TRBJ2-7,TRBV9,TGTGCCAGCAGCCTTGACACCGCATCCTACGAGCAGTACTTC,CASSLDTASYEQYF
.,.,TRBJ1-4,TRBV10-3,TGTGCCATCAGTGAGTTGTGGAGTGAAAAACTGTTTTTT,CAISELWSEKLFF
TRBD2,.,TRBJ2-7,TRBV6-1,TGTGCCAGCAGTGACGGGGGGGGGTCTAGGGAGCAGTACTTC,CASSDGGGSREQYF
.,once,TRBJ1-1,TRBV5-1,TGCGCCAGCAGCTTGGGTTTAGGGGGGTGGTTCGAAGTGGCTTTCTTT,CASSLGLGGWFEVAFF
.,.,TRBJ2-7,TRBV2,TGTGCCAGCAGTGATAACCCTAGTTCGCCCTACGAGCAGTACTTC,CASSDNPSSPYEQYF
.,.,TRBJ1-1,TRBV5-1,TGCGCCAGCAGCCGTCACGGGGAAACTGAAGCTTTCTTT,CASSRHGETEAFF
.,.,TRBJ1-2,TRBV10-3,TGTGCCATCAACCAGGGTATTAACTATGGCTACACCTTC,CAINQGINYGYTF
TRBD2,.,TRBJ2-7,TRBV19,TGTGCCAGTAGTATCGCTAGCGGGCCGTCCTACGAGCAGTACTTC,CASSIASGPSYEQYF
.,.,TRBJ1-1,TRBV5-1,TGCGCCAGCCGATCCCAGGTGAACACTGAAGCTTTCTTT,CASRSQVNTEAFF
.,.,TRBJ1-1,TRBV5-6,TGTGCCAGCAGCTTGGCGGCAGGAATGAACACTGAAGCTTTCTTT,CASSLAAGMNTEAFF
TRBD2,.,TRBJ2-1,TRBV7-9,TGTGCCAGCAGTTTAACTAGCGGGAGGGTCTACAATGAGCAGTTCTTC,CASSLTSGRVYNEQFF
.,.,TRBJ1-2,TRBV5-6,TGTGCCAGCAGCTTGGCCATCCAAGCATCTAACTATGGCTACACCTTC,CASSLAIQASNYGYTF
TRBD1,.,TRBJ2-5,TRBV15,TGTGCCACCAGCGGAAACAGGGGCCAAGAGACCCAGTACTTC,CATSGNRGQETQYF
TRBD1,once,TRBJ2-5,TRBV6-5,TGTGCCAGCAGCTTCATGGGACAGCTCCAAGAGACCCAGTACTTC,CASSFMGQLQETQYF
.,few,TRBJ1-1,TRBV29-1,TGCAGCGTCGAAAGGGGGGACACTGAAGCTTTCTTT,CSVERGDTEAFF
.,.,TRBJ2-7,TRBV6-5,TGTGCCAGCAGTTACTCGGTGATTACGCTCGAGCAGTACTTC,CASSYSVITLEQYF
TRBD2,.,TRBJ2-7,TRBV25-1,TGTGCCAGCAGTGAATCTAGCGGGAGCTACGAGCAGTACTTC,CASSESSGSYEQYF
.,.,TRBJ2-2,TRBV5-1,TGCGCCAGCAGCTCATGGGGGCGCGTCGGGGAGCTGTTTTTT,CASSSWGRVGELFF
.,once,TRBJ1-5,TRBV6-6,TGTGCCAGCAACCGAGAAGGGGTACGGTATCAGCCCCAGCATTTT,CASNREGVRYQPQHF
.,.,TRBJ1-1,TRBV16,TGTGCCAGCAGCCAGAGATCGGGGGGCACTGAAGCTTTCTTT,CASSQRSGGTEAFF
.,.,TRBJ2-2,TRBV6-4,TGTGCCAGCAGTGACTCCGTAGGGGGGAGCACCGGGGAGCTGTTTTTT,CASSDSVGGSTGELFF